This T cell receptor (beta chain) is drawn from a study of CD8 T cells in ankylosing spondylitis. The study's findings and limits: A TCR beta motif of 7 or 8 highly homologous variants appeared characteristic of ankylosing spondylitis blood. Disease-linked clones reportedly showed significant enrichment in matched ankylosing spondylitis synovial fluid.

Using its own MiXCR run on the 5' RACE reads, TCRdb lists one record per CDR3 protein. The table lists about 280,000 distinct CDR3 sequences, around 18% of them singletons. This clonotype appeared many times. Its antigen remains unknown. This TCR came from a male donor with ankylosing spondylitis or in good health (not recorded which). Sequencing was done on a sample of blood, either unsorted or a sorted T cell fraction (not recorded which).

DNA of the CDR3: TGCAGCGTTGTGGGCAGGATGATGAACACTGAAGCTTTCTTT. Protein: CSVVGRMMNTEAFF. The J gene is TRBJ1-1, the V gene TRBV29-1, with D hard to call. V was clipped by 4 bases and J by 0 bases, with 12 bases between them. CDR3 length: 14 residues. In germline, CDR1 is SQVTM, CDR2 ANQGSEA.